This is a list of T cell receptor beta chains from one sample in a study of patients and donors after allogeneic stem cell transplantation. TCRdb fed the RT-PCR reads into MiXCR, producing one record per CDR3 protein. The data contain over 350,000 distinct CDR3 sequences, about a sixth of them singletons. The specimen sequenced was blood, either unsorted or a sorted T cell fraction (not recorded which). These receptors came from a human donor who was either an allogeneic HSCT recipient or a stem cell or donor lymphocyte infusion donor (not recorded which). It is not recorded whose cells these are; they may come from a transplant donor. The CDR3 runs from the conserved cysteine through the conserved F or W.

CSARVVGLAAGANVLTF | TRBV20-1
CATERDRGPQETQYF | TRBV15
CASSLVWGRTNTEAFF | TRBV5-6
CASSPISGSTYNEQFF | TRBV7-3
CASSRRQGRAYEQYF | TRBV4-1
CASSEGWNQPQHF | TRBV14
CASSLRLPGHPSNQPQHF | TRBV3-1
CASRVQGARETQYF | TRBV6-1
CASSQLAGGFADTQYF | TRBV4-2
CAISEAGTSGYNEQFF | TRBV10-3
CASSRTQEGYTF | TRBV13
CASSLTGVNSPLHF | TRBV12-3/TRBV12-4
CASSLKNEAFF | TRBV28
CSARDPSGGYNEQFF | TRBV20-1
CAISGGPGTGELFF | TRBV10-3
CASSRQTSGGTDTQYF | TRBV6-1